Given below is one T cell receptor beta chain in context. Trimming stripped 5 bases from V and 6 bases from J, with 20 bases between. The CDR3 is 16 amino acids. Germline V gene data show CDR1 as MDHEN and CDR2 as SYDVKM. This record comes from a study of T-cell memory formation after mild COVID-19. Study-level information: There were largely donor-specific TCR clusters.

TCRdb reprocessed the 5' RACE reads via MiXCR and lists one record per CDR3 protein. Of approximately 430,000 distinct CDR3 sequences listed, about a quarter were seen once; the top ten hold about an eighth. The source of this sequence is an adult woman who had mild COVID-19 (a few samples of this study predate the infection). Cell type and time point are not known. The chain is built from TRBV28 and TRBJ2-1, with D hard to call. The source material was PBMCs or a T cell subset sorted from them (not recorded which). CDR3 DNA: TGTGCCAGCAGTCCCCCCTCGAGAATAAGGGCCAATGAGCAGTTCTTC. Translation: CASSPPSRIRANEQFF.